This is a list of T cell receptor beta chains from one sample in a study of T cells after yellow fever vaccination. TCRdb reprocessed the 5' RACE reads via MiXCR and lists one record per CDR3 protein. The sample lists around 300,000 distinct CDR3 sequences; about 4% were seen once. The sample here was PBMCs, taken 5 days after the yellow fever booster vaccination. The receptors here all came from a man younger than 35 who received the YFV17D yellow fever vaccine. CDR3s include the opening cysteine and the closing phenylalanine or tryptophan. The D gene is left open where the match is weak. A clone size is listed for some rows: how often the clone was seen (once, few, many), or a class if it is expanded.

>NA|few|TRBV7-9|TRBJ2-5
CASSLALAGRTQYF
TGTGCCAGCAGCTTAGCGTTAGCCGGGCGGACCCAGTACTTC
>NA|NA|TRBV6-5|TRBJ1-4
CASSNGRTYEKLFF
TGTGCCAGCAGTAACGGACGGACTTACGAAAAACTGTTTTTT
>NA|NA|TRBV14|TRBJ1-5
CASSPGGTNQPQHF
TGTGCCAGCAGCCCGGGAGGGACCAATCAGCCCCAGCATTTT
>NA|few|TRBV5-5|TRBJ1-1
CASSFGRDTEAFF
TGTGCCAGCAGCTTCGGACGGGACACTGAAGCTTTCTTT
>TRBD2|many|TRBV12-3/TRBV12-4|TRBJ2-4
CASSWRLAGNIQYF
TGTGCCAGCAGTTGGCGACTAGCGGGGAACATTCAGTACTTC
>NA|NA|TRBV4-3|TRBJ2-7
CASSQDGSKSYEQYF
TGCGCCAGCAGCCAAGATGGGAGCAAGAGCTACGAGCAGTACTTC
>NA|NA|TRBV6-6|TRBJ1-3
CASSPSDRPSGNTIYF
TGTGCCAGCAGCCCATCGGACAGACCCTCTGGAAACACCATATATTTT
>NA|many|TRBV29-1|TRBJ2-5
CSVDRETQYF
TGCAGCGTTGATAGGGAGACCCAGTACTTC
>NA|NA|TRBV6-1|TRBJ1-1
CASSEFMNTEAFF
TGTGCCAGCAGCGAATTCATGAACACTGAAGCTTTCTTT
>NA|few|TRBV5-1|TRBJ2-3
CASSAYSGNTDTQYF
TGCGCCAGCAGCGCCTATAGCGGAAACACAGATACGCAGTATTTT
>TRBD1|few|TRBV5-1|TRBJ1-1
CASRQGANTEAFF
TGCGCCAGCAGACAGGGGGCGAATACTGAAGCTTTCTTT
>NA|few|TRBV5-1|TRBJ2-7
CASSSGHGSSYEQYF
TGCGCCAGCAGCTCTGGACATGGAAGCTCCTACGAGCAGTACTTC
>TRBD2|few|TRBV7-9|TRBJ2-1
CASSVPLLAGGGNEQFF
TGTGCCAGCAGCGTACCGCTACTAGCGGGGGGGGGCAATGAGCAGTTCTTC
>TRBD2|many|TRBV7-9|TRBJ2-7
CASSLGQGLAAYF
TGTGCCAGCAGCTTAGGACAGGGACTAGCGGCTTACTTC
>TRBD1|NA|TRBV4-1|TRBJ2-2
CASNKGTGGSTGELFF
TGCGCCAGCAATAAAGGGACAGGGGGCAGTACCGGGGAGCTGTTTTTT
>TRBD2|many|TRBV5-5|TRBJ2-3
CASSLGAGTTDTQYF
TGTGCCAGCAGCTTGGGAGCGGGGACCACAGATACGCAGTATTTT
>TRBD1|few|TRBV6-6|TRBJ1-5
CASSYPGGQGPQPQHF
TGTGCCAGCAGTTACCCGGGAGGACAGGGTCCTCAGCCCCAGCATTTT
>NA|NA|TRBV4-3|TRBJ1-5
CASSQGIVQPQHF
TGCGCCAGCAGCCAAGGAATTGTTCAGCCCCAGCATTTT
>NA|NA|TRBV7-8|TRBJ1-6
CASIEDLGSPLHF
TGTGCCAGCATTGAAGATCTGGGTTCACCCCTCCACTTT
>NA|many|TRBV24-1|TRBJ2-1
CATSDTRSGNEQFF
TGTGCCACCAGTGATACCAGGTCGGGCAATGAGCAGTTCTTC
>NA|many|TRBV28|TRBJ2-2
CASSQRTGELFF
TGTGCCAGCAGTCAGCGTACCGGGGAGCTGTTTTTT
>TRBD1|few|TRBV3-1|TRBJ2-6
CASSQVRDRGSGANVLTF
TGTGCCAGCAGCCAGGTCCGGGACAGGGGCTCTGGGGCCAACGTCCTGACTTTC
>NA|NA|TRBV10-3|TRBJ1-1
CAITLHENTEAFF
TGTGCCATCACCTTACACGAGAACACTGAAGCTTTCTTT
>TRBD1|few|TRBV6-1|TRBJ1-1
CASRRTGPLPEAFF
TGTGCTAGCAGACGGACAGGCCCCCTTCCTGAAGCTTTCTTT
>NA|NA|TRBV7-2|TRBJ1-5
CASSFVPEVGPQHF
TGTGCCAGCAGCTTTGTTCCCGAGGTCGGGCCCCAGCATTTT
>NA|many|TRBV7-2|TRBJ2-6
CASSTQPGPGANVLTF
TGTGCCAGCAGCACCCAACCCGGGCCTGGGGCCAACGTCCTGACTTTC
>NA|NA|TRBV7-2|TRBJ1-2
CASSLVQIANYGYTF
TGTGCCAGCAGCTTAGTACAGATAGCTAACTATGGCTACACCTTC
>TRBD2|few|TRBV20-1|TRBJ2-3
CSAKTSGGAGAQYF
TGCAGTGCTAAGACTAGCGGGGGGGCCGGGGCGCAGTATTTT
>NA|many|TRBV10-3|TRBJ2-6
CAISDFKNSGANVLTF
TGTGCCATCAGTGATTTCAAAAACTCTGGGGCCAACGTCCTGACTTTC
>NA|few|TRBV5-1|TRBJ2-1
CASRPPDRNFNEQFF
TGCGCCAGCAGGCCACCCGACAGGAACTTCAATGAGCAGTTCTTC
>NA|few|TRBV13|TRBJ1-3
CASSRSDGPFSGNTIYF
TGTGCCAGCAGCCGGTCCGACGGACCCTTCTCTGGAAACACCATATATTTT
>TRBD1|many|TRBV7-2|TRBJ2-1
CASRGQGGEQFF
TGTGCCAGCAGAGGACAGGGCGGGGAGCAGTTCTTC
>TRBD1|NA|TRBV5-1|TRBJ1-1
CASSFKGANTEAFF
TGCGCCAGCAGCTTTAAGGGGGCAAACACTGAAGCTTTCTTT
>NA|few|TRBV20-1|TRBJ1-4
CSADSDNEKLFF
TGCAGTGCCGATTCAGATAATGAAAAACTGTTTTTT
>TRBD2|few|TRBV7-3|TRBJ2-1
CASSFGGGDEQFF
TGTGCCAGCAGCTTTGGCGGGGGGGATGAGCAGTTCTTC
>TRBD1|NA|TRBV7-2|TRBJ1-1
CASSFDPGGVGTEAFF
TGTGCCAGCAGCTTCGATCCAGGGGGCGTAGGAACTGAAGCTTTCTTT
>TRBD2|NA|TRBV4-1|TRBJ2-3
CASSHGLAGSTDTQYF
TGCGCCAGCAGCCACGGACTAGCGGGGAGCACAGATACGCAGTATTTT
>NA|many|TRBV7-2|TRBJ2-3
CASSLVAPWRGYSDTQYF
TGTGCCAGCAGCTTAGTGGCCCCGTGGAGGGGGTATTCAGATACGCAGTATTTT
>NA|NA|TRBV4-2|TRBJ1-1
CASSQDPGGGTEAFF
TGTGCCAGCAGCCAAGACCCCGGGGGGGGGACTGAAGCTTTCTTT
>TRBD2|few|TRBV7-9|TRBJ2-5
CASSLARLAGEQETQYF
TGTGCCAGCAGCTTAGCGAGGCTAGCGGGGGAACAAGAGACCCAGTACTTC
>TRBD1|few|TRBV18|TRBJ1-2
CASSPPGTDDYGYTF
TGTGCCAGCTCACCACCCGGGACAGACGACTATGGCTACACCTTC
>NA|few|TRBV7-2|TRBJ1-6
CASSIGSYNSPLHF
TGTGCCAGCAGCATAGGCAGCTATAATTCACCCCTCCACTTT
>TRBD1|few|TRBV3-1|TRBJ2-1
CASSRGQGAGYNEQFF
TGTGCCAGCAGCCGTGGACAGGGGGCGGGATACAATGAGCAGTTCTTC
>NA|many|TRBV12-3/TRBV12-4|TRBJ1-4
CASSNGQLTNEKLFF
TGTGCCAGCAGTAACGGACAGTTAACTAATGAAAAACTGTTTTTT
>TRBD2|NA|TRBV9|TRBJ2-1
CASSVALAGGGEQFF
TGTGCCAGCAGCGTTGCACTAGCGGGGGGAGGTGAGCAGTTCTTC
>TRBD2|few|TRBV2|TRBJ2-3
CASRGLVADTQYF
TGTGCCAGCAGGGGACTAGTGGCAGATACGCAGTATTTT
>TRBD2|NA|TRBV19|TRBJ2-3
CASSSPAGGATDTQYF
TGTGCCAGTAGTTCACCGGCCGGGGGGGCAACCGATACGCAGTATTTT
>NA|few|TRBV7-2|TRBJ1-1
CASRQGGSTEAFF
TGTGCCAGCAGGCAAGGGGGTAGCACTGAAGCTTTCTTT
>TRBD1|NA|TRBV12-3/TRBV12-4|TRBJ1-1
CASRPRQGAGAFF
TGTGCCAGCAGACCACGACAGGGGGCCGGAGCTTTCTTT
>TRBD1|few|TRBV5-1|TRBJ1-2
CASSFGQAEGYGYTF
TGCGCCAGCAGCTTCGGACAGGCCGAAGGCTATGGCTACACCTTC
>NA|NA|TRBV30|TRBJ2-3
CAWRKGVRDTQYF
TGTGCCTGGAGGAAAGGGGTTCGGGATACGCAGTATTTT
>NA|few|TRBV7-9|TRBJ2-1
CATFRRKGGNEQFF
TGTGCCACCTTCAGGCGGAAAGGTGGTAATGAGCAGTTCTTC
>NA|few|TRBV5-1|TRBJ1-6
CASSYDSYSPLHF
TGCGCCAGCAGCTACGACAGTTATTCACCCCTCCACTTT